In its sample, the clone carrying this T cell receptor (beta chain) was seen a few times. This may arise from a read error, as a much more abundant clone is one base away. This entry comes from a study of neurological immune-mediated disorders. The CDR3 covers 15 residues. TCRdb called the 5' RACE reads again in MiXCR, with one record for every CDR3 protein. The sample consists of over 60,000 distinct CDR3 sequences, around 5% of them appearing once. The rearrangement joins TRBV12-3 or TRBV12-4 to TRBJ1-3, with 11 bases lining up with TRBD1. The source material was PBMCs. The clonotype originates from a woman between 65 and 79 years old with multiple sclerosis. The CDR3 bases are TGTGCCAGCAGCCGGGACAGGGGGGCTGGAAACACCATGTATTTT. It yields the protein CASSRDRGAGNTMYF.